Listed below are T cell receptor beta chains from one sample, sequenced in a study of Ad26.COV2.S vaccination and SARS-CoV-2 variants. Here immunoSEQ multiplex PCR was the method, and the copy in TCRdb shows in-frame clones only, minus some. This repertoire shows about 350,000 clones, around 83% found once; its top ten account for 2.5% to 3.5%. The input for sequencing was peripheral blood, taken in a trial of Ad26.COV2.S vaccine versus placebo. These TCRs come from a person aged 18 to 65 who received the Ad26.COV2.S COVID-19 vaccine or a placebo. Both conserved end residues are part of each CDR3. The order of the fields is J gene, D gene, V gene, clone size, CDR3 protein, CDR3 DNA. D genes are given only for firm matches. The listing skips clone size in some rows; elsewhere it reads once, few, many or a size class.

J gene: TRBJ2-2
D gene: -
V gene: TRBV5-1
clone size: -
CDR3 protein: CASSLRSYTGELFF
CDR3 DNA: TGCGCCAGCAGCTTGCGCTCATACACCGGGGAGCTGTTTTTT

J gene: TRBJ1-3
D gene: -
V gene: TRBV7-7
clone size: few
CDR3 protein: CASSRDFSSGNTIYF
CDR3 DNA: TGTGCTAGCAGCCGGGACTTCTCCTCTGGAAACACCATATATTTT

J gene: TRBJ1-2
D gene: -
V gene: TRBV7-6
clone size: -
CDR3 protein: CASSLGGGNGYTF
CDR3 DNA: TGTGCCAGCAGCTTAGGAGGGGGGAACGGCTACACCTTC

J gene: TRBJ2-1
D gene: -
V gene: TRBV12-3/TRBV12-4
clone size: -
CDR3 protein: CASKGAGRSEQFF
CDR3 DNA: TGTGCCAGCAAAGGAGCAGGGCGTAGTGAGCAGTTCTTC

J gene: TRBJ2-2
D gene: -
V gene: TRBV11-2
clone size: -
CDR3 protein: CASSLRISTGELFF
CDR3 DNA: TGTGCCAGCAGCTTACGCATATCCACCGGGGAGCTGTTTTTT

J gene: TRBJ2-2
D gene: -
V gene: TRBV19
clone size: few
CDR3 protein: CASSSRTYNTGELFF
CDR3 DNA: TGTGCCAGTAGTTCCCGGACTTATAACACCGGGGAGCTGTTTTTT

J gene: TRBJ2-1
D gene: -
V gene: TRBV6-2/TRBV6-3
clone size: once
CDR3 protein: CASSPVRGIANEQFF
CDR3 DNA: TGTGCCAGCAGCCCCGTAAGGGGTATAGCAAATGAGCAGTTCTTC

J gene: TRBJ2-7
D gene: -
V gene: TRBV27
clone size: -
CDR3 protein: CASSLRGFYEQYF
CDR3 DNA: TGTGCCAGCAGTTTGCGTGGATTCTACGAGCAGTACTTC

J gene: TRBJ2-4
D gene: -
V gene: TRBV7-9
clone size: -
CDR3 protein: CASSQSAFVPNIQYF
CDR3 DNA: TGTGCCAGCAGCCAGAGCGCATTTGTGCCGAACATTCAGTACTTC

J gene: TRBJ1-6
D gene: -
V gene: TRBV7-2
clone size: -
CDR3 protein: CASSLGIQSSLHF
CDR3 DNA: TGTGCCAGCAGCTTAGGAATCCAGTCCTCCCTCCACTTT

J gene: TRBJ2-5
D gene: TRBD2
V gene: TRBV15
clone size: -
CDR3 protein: CATSKGLAGDQETQYF
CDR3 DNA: TGTGCCACCAGCAAGGGACTAGCGGGGGACCAAGAGACCCAGTACTTC

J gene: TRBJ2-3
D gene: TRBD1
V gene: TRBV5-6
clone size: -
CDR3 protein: CASSFLQGSLGTDTQYF
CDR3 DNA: TGTGCCAGCAGCTTCCTACAGGGGTCCCTAGGCACAGATACGCAGTATTTT

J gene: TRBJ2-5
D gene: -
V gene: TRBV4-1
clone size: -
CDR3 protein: CASSRRRGVETQYF
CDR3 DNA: TGCGCCAGCAGCCGCCGGCGTGGGGTAGAGACCCAGTACTTC

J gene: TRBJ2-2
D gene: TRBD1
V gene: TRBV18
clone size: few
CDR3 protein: CASSRDSETGELFF
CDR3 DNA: TGTGCCAGCTCACGGGACAGCGAAACCGGGGAGCTGTTTTTT

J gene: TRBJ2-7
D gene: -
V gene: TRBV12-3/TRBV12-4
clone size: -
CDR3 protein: CASSLKGSGEQYF
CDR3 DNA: TGTGCCAGCAGTTTGAAGGGATCAGGCGAGCAGTACTTC

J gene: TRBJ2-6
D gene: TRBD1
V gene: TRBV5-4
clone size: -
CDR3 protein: CASSEGQRSGANVLTF
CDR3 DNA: TGTGCCAGCAGTGAGGGACAGAGATCTGGGGCCAACGTCCTGACTTTC

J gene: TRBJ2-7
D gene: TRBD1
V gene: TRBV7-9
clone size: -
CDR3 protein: CASSPQGQASYEQYF
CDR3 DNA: TGTGCCAGCAGCCCCCAAGGACAGGCGTCCTACGAGCAGTACTTC

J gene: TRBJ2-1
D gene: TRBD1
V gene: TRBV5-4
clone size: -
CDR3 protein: CASSRDRALYNEQFF
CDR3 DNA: TGTGCCAGCAGCCGGGACAGGGCCCTTTACAATGAGCAGTTCTTC

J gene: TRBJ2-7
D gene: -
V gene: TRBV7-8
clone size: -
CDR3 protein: CASSLGQGITYEQYF
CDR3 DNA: TGTGCCAGCAGCTTAGGGCAGGGGATAACGTACGAGCAGTACTTC

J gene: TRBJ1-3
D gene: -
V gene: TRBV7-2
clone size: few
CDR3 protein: CASSIGTGNTIYF
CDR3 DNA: TGTGCCAGCAGTATCGGAACCGGAAACACCATATATTTT

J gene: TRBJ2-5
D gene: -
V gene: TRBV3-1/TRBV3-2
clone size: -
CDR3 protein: CASSQLWDTQETQYF
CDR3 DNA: TGTGCCAGCAGCCAGCTTTGGGACACCCAAGAGACCCAGTACTTC

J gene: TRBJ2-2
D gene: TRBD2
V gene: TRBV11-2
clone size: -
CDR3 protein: CASSLLRGGGGELFF
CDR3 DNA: TGTGCCAGCAGCCTACTTCGGGGGGGTGGCGGGGAGCTGTTTTTT

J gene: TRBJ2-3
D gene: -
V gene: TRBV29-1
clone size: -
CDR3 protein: CSVVRAIRADTQYF
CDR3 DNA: TGCAGCGTTGTTCGGGCTATACGGGCAGATACGCAGTATTTT

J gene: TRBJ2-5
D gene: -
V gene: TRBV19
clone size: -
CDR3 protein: CASSDPMGHSQETQYF
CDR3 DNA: TGTGCCAGTAGTGACCCGATGGGACATTCACAAGAGACCCAGTACTTC

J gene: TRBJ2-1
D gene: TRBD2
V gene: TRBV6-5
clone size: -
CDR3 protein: CASSPGGWNEQFF
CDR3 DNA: TGTGCCAGCAGCCCGGGGGGATGGAATGAGCAGTTCTTC

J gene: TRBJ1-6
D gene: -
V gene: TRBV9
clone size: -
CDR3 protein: CASSAGARESNSPLHF
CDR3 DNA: TGTGCCAGCAGCGCGGGGGCACGGGAGTCAAATTCACCCCTCCACTTT

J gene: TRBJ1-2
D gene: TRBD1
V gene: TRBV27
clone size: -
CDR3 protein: CASSWAGQGNGYTF
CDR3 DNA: TGTGCCAGCAGTTGGGCAGGACAGGGGAATGGCTACACCTTC

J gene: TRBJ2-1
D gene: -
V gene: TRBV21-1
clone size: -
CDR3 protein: CASRYRDGSYNEQFF
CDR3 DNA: TGTGCCAGCCGATACCGGGACGGCTCCTACAATGAGCAGTTCTTC

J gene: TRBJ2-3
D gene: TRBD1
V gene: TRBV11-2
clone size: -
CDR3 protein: CASSFGQAYPTDTQYF
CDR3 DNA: TGTGCCAGCAGCTTCGGACAGGCCTATCCGACAGATACGCAGTATTTT

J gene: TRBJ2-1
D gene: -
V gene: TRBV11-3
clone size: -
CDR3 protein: CASSLGGHEQFF
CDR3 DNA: TGTGCCAGCAGCTTGGGAGGCCATGAGCAGTTCTTC

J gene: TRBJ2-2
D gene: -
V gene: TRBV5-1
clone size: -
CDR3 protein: CASSLGSSGTGELFF
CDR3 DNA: TGCGCCAGCAGCTTGGGGAGTAGCGGCACCGGGGAGCTGTTTTTT

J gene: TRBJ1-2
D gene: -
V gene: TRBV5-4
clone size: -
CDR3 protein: CASSLWVSGGYTF
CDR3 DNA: TGTGCCAGCAGCTTGTGGGTTTCGGGAGGCTACACCTTC

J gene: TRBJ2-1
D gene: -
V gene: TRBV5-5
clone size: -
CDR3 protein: CASSPPLAEQFF
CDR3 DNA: TGTGCCAGCAGCCCCCCTTTAGCTGAGCAGTTCTTC

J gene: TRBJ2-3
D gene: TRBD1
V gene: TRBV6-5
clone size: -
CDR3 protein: CASNHRGRSDDTQYF
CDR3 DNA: TGTGCCAGCAATCACAGGGGGCGCTCAGACGATACGCAGTATTTT

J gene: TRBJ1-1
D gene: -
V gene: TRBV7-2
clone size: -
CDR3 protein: CASRLGQNTEAFF
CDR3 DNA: TGTGCCAGCAGGCTGGGACAGAACACTGAAGCTTTCTTT

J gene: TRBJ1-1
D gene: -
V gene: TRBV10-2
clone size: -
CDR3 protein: CASSEDTKNTEAFF
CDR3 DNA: TGCGCCAGCAGTGAGGACACGAAGAACACTGAAGCTTTCTTT

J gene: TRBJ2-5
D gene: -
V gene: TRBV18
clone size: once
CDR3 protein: CASSPPGQETQYF
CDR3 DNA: TGTGCCAGCTCACCACCGGGGCAAGAGACCCAGTACTTC

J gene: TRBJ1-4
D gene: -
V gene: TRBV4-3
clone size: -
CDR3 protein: CASSRVIDEKLFF
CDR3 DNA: TGCGCCAGCAGCAGGGTAATTGATGAAAAACTGTTTTTT

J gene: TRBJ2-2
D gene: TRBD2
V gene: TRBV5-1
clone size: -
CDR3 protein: CASSGGLAPYTGELFF
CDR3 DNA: TGCGCCAGCAGCGGAGGACTAGCACCATATACCGGGGAGCTGTTTTTT

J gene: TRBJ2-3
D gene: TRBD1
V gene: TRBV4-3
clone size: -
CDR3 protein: CASSAGQGLGDTQYF
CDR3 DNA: TGCGCCAGCAGCGCCGGACAGGGCCTGGGGGATACGCAGTATTTT

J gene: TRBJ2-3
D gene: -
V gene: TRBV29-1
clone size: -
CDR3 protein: CSVERGSTDTQYF
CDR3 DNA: TGCAGCGTTGAACGCGGAAGCACAGATACGCAGTATTTT

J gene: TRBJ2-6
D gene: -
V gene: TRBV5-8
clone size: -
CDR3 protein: CASSSGLLNSGANVLTF
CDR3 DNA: TGTGCCAGCAGTTCCGGGCTTCTTAACTCTGGGGCCAACGTCCTGACTTTC

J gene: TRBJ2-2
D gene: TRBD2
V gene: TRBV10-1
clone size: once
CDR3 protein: CASSDGGGAERRGELFF
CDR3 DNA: TGCGCCAGCAGTGACGGCGGGGGGGCCGAACGGCGCGGGGAGCTGTTTTTT

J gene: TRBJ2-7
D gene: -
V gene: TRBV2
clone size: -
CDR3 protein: CASRGGVEGFGYEQYF
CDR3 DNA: TGTGCCAGCAGGGGCGGGGTCGAGGGATTTGGGTACGAGCAGTACTTC

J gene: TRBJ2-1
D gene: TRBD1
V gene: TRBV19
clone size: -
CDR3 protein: CASSRDRGTYEQFF
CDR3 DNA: TGTGCCAGCTCCCGGGACAGGGGTACGTATGAGCAGTTCTTC

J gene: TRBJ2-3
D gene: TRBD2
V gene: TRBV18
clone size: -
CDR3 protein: CASSQMGLASTDTQYF
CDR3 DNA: TGTGCCAGCTCACAGATGGGACTAGCGAGCACAGATACGCAGTATTTT

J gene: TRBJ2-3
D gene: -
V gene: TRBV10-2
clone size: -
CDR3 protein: CASTSTDTQYF
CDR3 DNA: TGCGCCAGCACCTCAACAGATACGCAGTATTTT

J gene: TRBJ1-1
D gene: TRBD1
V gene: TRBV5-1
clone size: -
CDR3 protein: CASSLEDRAPGAFF
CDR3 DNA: TGCGCCAGCAGCTTGGAGGACAGGGCTCCGGGAGCTTTCTTT

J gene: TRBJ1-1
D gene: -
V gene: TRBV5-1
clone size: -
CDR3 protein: CASSLESEMNTEAFF
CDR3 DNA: TGCGCCAGCAGCTTGGAGTCGGAGATGAACACTGAAGCTTTCTTT

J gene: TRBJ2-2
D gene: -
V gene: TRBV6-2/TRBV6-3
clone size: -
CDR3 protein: CASSYQVNTGELFF
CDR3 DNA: TGTGCCAGCAGTTACCAGGTGAACACCGGGGAGCTGTTTTTT

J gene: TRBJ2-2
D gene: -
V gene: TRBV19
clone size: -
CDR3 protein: CASSKYPRRTGELFF
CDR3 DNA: TGTGCCAGTAGTAAATACCCCCGGCGAACCGGGGAGCTGTTTTTT

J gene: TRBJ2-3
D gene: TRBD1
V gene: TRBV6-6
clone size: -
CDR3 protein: CAASGNRGSSTDTQYF
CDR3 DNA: TGTGCCGCAAGCGGAAACAGGGGGTCTAGCACAGATACGCAGTATTTT

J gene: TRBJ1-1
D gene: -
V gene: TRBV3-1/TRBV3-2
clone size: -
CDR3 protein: CASSLGQVNTEAFF
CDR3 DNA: TGTGCCAGCAGCCTGGGACAAGTGAACACTGAAGCTTTCTTT

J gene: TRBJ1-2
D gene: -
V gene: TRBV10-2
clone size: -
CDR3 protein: CASTQGYGYTF
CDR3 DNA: TGCGCCAGCACACAGGGCTATGGCTACACCTTC

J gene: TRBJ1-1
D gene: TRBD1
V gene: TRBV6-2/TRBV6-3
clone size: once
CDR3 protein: CASSYWGTGMNTEAFF
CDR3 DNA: TGTGCCAGCAGTTACTGGGGGACAGGGATGAACACTGAAGCTTTCTTT

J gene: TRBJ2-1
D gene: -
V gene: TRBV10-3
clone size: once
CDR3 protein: CAISDIEEGGPSYNEQFF
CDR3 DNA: TGTGCCATCAGTGACATCGAGGAGGGGGGGCCTTCCTACAATGAGCAGTTCTTC

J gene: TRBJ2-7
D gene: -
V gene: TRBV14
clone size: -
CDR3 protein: CASSRSGFTYEQYF
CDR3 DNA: TGTGCCAGCAGCCGGAGCGGGTTCACCTACGAGCAGTACTTC